The 18 T cell receptor beta chains below all came from one sample that was sequenced in a study of long-term antiretroviral therapy in people with HIV. The immunoSEQ assay was v3.0, run at survey level. Clones were sequenced by immunoSEQ multiplex PCR, and TCRdb holds only the in-frame ones, with some missing. The sample carries 19,000 or so clones, roughly 78% recorded once. The source was unsorted PBMCs, collected 0.2 years after starting antiretroviral therapy. The receptors stem from a woman in her 40s with HIV.

The CDR3 is CAWKGGLTMNTEAFF. The CDR3 DNA reads TGTGCCTGGAAAGGGGGCCTGACCATGAACACTGAAGCTTTCTTT. The chain is built from TRBV30 and TRBJ1-1; 7 nucleotides match TRBD1. Germline CDR1 and CDR2: GTSNPN and SVGIG (reference sequence). Losses at the gene ends were 4 bases for V and 0 bases for J; bases not matched to a gene: 8. The CDR3 sequence is 15 residues long.

The gene calls are TRBV30 and TRBJ2-7, with D possibly matching TRBD2 (5 bases). With 7 bases removed from V and 2 bases from J, the gap between germline ends came to 18 bases. This CDR3 has 14 residues. Germline V lookup: CDR1 GTSNPN, CDR2 SVGIG (reference sequence). Here the CDR3 reads CALFLGERAYEQYF. The CDR3, as DNA: TGTGCCTTGTTTCTCGGGGAGAGGGCCTACGAGCAGTACTTC.

This rearrangement joins TRBV5-1 to TRBJ2-3; D not certain. V dropped 2 bases and J dropped 0 bases, with 13 bases sitting between them. The CDR3 is made up of 16 amino acids. The germline V gene has CDR1 SGHRS and CDR2 YFSETQ. The CDR3 region has the DNA TGCGCCAGCAGCTTAGAGGTGGATACTAGCACAGATACGCAGTATTTT. Translation gives CASSLEVDTSTDTQYF.

The gene calls are TRBV5-4 and TRBJ2-1; 8 bases line up with TRBD1. This CDR3 region has 15 residues. Trimming took 4 bases from V and 3 from J; bases not matched to a gene: 6. CDR1 and CDR2 from the germline V gene are SGHNT and YYREEE (reference sequence). The CDR3 sequence is CASSPGQVDYNEQFF. In nucleotides, the CDR3 is TGTGCCAGCAGCCCGGGACAGGTCGACTACAATGAGCAGTTCTTC.

The rearrangement uses TRBV6-4 and TRBJ2-1; D is possibly TRBD2 (6 bases). CDR1 and CDR2 from the germline V gene are MRHNA and SNTAGT. V dropped 4 bases and J dropped 8 bases, with 12 bases sitting between them. The CDR3 is 13 residues long. The CDR3, as DNA: TGTGCCAGCAGTGTACGGCCGGGGGATGAGCAGTTCTTC. The encoded protein is CASSVRPGDEQFF.

The count of this clone is one. CDR3 bases: TGTGCCAGCTCGCAAGACAGAAATGGCTACACCTTC. Translated: CASSQDRNGYTF. The chain is built from TRBV2 and TRBJ1-2; TRBD1 is a possible D gene (5 bases). The V gene's germline CDR1 is SNHLY and CDR2 FYNNEI. V was pared by 8 bases and J by 6 bases, with 13 bases between. CDR3 length equals 12 residues.

This sequence joins TRBV19 and TRBJ2-7, with a tentative D call TRBD2 (7 bases). The ends were cut back, 1 base at V and 1 base at J, with 11 bases in the middle. The CDR3 extends over 15 amino acids. CDR1 is LNHDA and CDR2 is SQIVND in the germline V gene (reference sequence). CDR3 sequence reads: CASSIGGGRSYEQYF. CDR3 DNA: TGTGCCAGTAGTATAGGGGGGGGCCGATCCTACGAGCAGTACTTC.

The V call is TRBV20-1, the J call TRBJ2-2; D not certain. The CDR3 loop spans 11 amino acids. The V and J ends lost 3 bases and 5 bases respectively, with 4 bases between them. Looked up from germline, CDR1 is DFQATT and CDR2 is SNEGSKA (reference sequence). This chain's CDR3 is CSASRTGELFF. CDR3 DNA: TGCAGTGCTAGCAGGACCGGGGAGCTGTTTTTT.

The chain joins TRBV11-1 to TRBJ1-1; 9 nucleotides agree with TRBD1. This CDR3 has 14 amino acids. Unmatched junction bases numbered 8, after V lost 5 bases and J lost 7 bases. Germline lookup yields CDR1 SGHAT and CDR2 FQDESV (reference sequence). CDR3 loop: CASSPEGTGYEAFF. The CDR3, as DNA: TGTGCCAGCAGCCCAGAGGGGACAGGGTATGAAGCTTTCTTT.

CDR3 DNA: TGTGCCAGCAGCCTCCCGGAGCGGGCGGCTTTCTTT. It encodes CASSLPERAAFF. The V and J genes are TRBV9 and TRBJ1-1; D not certain. The CDR3 runs to 12 residues. The germline V gene encodes CDR1 SGDLS and CDR2 YYNGEE. V lost 4 bases and J 11 bases, leaving 15 bases between the germline ends. Looking up the rest from reference TRBV9 and TRBJ1-1 gives the full variable domain: DSGVTQTPKHLITATGQRVTLRCSPRSGDLSVYWYQQSLDQGLQFLIQYYNGEERAKGNILERFSAQQFPDLHSELNLSSLELGDSALYFCASSLPERAAFFGQGTRLTVV.

The genes are TRBV6-6 and TRBJ1-3; D gene unclear. The CDR3 is 13 residues long. Germline assignment: CDR1 MNHNY and CDR2 SVGAGI (reference sequence). The V end was cut by 0 bases, the J end by 2 bases, with 2 bases between. CDR3 sequence: CASSYSAGNTIYF. In nucleotides, the CDR3 is TGTGCCAGCAGTTACTCGGCTGGAAACACCATATATTTT.

The rearrangement links TRBV6-4 to TRBJ1-2; D gene uncertain. The CDR3 is 15 residues long. V lost 5 bases to trimming and J lost 3 bases, with 16 bases between them. Per germline, CDR1 MRHNA and CDR2 SNTAGT. CDR3 nucleotide sequence: TGTGCCAGCAGTCCCGGCCTTAACCTCTACTATGGCTACACCTTC. This sequence encodes CASSPGLNLYYGYTF.

The chain links TRBV7-9 to TRBJ1-1, with D maybe TRBD1 (6 bases). V was trimmed by 3 bases and J by 4 bases, leaving 9 bases between them. In germline, CDR1 is SEHNR, CDR2 FQNEAQ (reference sequence). The CDR3 runs 13 residues. The CDR3 coding sequence is TGTGCCAGCAGCTTTGAGGGGGGCACTGAAGCTTTCTTT. This sequence encodes CASSFEGGTEAFF.

This clone has just a few counts. The chain uses TRBV21-1 and TRBJ1-6. TRBV21-1 is a recognized pseudogene. The CDR3 has 16 residues. Here the CDR3 DNA reads TGTGCCAGCAGCAAAATCGGGCCTGGTGGGAATTCACCCCTCCACTTT. Amino acid sequence: CASSKIGPGGNSPLHF.

In its sample, this clone was seen a few times. The chain carries TRBV7-9 and TRBJ2-7, with 10 bases matching TRBD1. From germline, CDR1 is SEHNR and CDR2 FQNEAQ (reference sequence). V trimming: 4 bases; J trimming: 5 bases; junction bases outside the gene matches: 8. The CDR3 spans 15 residues. The CDR3 loop reads CASSSPGQGLHEQYF. The CDR3 nucleotides are TGTGCCAGCAGCTCGCCGGGACAGGGGCTCCACGAGCAGTACTTC.

The chain is built from TRBV6-4 and TRBJ2-7; TRBD2 agrees at 9 bases. Trimming at V came to 7 bases and at J to 3 bases, leaving 13 bases not matched to a gene. The V gene's germline CDR1 is MRHNA and CDR2 SNTAGT. The CDR3 totals 16 residues. The CDR3 sequence: CASIRPRTSVDYEQYF. The CDR3 region has the DNA TGTGCCAGCATTCGACCCCGGACTAGCGTAGACTACGAGCAGTACTTC.

This clone was detected a few times. The V call is TRBV19, the J call TRBJ1-3; no clear D. The ends were cut back, 5 bases at V and 0 bases at J, with 11 bases in the middle. Germline-derived CDR1 and CDR2 are LNHDA and SQIVND (reference sequence). This CDR3 comprises 15 residues. The CDR3 sequence: CASSLELSSGNTIYF. CDR3 DNA sequence: TGTGCCAGTAGTTTGGAACTTAGCTCTGGAAACACCATATATTTT. Using reference TRBV19 and TRBJ1-3 for the parts outside the CDR3, the full variable domain is DGGITQSPKYLFRKEGQNVTLSCEQNLNHDAMYWYRQDPGQGLRLIYYSQIVNDFQKGDIAEGYSVSREKKESFPLTVTSAQKNPTAFYLCASSLELSSGNTIYFGEGSWLTVV.

The chain employs TRBV5-4 and TRBJ2-7; 9 positions agree with TRBD2. V gave up 7 bases and J gave up 3 bases; unmatched junction bases: 8. CDR1 and CDR2 from the germline V gene are SGHNT and YYREEE (reference sequence). This CDR3 is built from 14 residues. This CDR3 reads CASGLAGGNYEQYF. The CDR3 DNA reads as TGTGCCAGCGGACTCGCGGGGGGGAACTACGAGCAGTACTTC.